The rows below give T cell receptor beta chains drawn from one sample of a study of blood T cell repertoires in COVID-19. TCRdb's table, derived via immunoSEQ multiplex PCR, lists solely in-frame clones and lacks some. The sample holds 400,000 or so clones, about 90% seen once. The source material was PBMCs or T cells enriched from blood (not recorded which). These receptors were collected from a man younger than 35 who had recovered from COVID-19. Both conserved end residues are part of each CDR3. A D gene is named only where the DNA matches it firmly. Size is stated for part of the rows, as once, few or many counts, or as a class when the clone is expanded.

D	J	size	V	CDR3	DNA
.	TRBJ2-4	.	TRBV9	CASSVGGIENIQYF	TGTGCCAGCAGCGTAGGAGGGATCGAAAACATTCAGTACTTC
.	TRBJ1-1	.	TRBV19	CALGPVGATEAFF	TGTGCCTTGGGGCCGGTGGGGGCGACTGAAGCTTTCTTT
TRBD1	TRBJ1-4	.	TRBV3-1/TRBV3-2	CASSLGQSDEEKLFF	TGTGCCAGCAGCCTGGGACAGAGTGACGAGGAAAAACTGTTTTTT
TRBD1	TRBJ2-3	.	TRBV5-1	CASSLQGFRPDTQYF	TGCGCCAGCAGCTTACAGGGGTTCAGGCCAGATACGCAGTATTTT
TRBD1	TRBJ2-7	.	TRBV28	CASSEGAPPYEQYF	TGTGCCAGCAGTGAGGGGGCCCCTCCCTACGAGCAGTACTTC
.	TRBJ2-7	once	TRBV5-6	CASSLGTGIYEQYF	TGTGCCAGCAGCTTGGGGACTGGCATTTACGAGCAGTACTTC
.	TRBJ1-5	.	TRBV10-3	CAISEGSNSNQPQHF	TGTGCCATCAGTGAGGGCTCAAATAGCAATCAGCCCCAGCATTTT
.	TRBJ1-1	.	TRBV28	CASSFGAYMNTEAFF	TGTGCCAGCAGTTTTGGAGCATATATGAACACTGAAGCTTTCTTT
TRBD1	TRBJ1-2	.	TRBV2	CASSLKSGTGNEGYTF	TGTGCCAGCAGTCTTAAATCCGGGACAGGGAATGAGGGCTACACCTTC
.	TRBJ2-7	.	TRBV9	CASSVGSGVTYEQYF	TGTGCCAGCAGCGTAGGCAGCGGAGTTACCTACGAGCAGTACTTC
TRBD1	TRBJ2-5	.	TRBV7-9	CASSLSGGYETQYF	TGTGCCAGCAGCTTATCAGGGGGCTACGAGACCCAGTACTTC
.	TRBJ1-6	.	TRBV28	CASSYQAGVSPLHF	TGTGCCAGCAGTTATCAAGCGGGAGTTTCACCCCTCCACTTT
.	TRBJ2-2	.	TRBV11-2	CASSLNYAFSGELFF	TGTGCCAGCAGCCTAAATTATGCGTTCTCCGGGGAGCTGTTTTTT
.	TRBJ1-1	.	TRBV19	CASSPISGRSEAFF	TGTGCCAGTAGTCCAATCTCAGGTCGGTCTGAAGCTTTCTTT
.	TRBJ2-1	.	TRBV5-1	CASQQLTGTNEQFF	TGCGCCAGCCAGCAGCTAACAGGGACCAATGAGCAGTTCTTC
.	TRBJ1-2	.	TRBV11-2	CASSPESHPKNYGYTF	TGTGCCAGCAGCCCTGAGTCCCACCCAAAAAACTATGGCTACACCTTC
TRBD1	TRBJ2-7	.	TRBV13	CASSSRTGEGYEQYF	TGTGCCAGCAGCTCCCGGACAGGGGAGGGGTACGAGCAGTACTTC
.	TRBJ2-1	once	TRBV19	CASSTLPKPYNEQFF	TGTGCCAGTAGTACCCTCCCAAAGCCCTACAATGAGCAGTTCTTC
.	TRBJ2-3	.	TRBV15	CATSRDPWPGEVDTQYF	TGTGCCACCAGCAGAGATCCTTGGCCGGGGGAGGTGGATACGCAGTATTTT
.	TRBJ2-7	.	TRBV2	CASTTSLATSYEQYF	TGTGCCAGCACCACCTCCCTAGCGACCTCCTACGAGCAGTACTTC
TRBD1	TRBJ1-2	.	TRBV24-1	CATSDDRGSRFYGYTF	TGTGCCACCAGTGACGACAGGGGAAGCCGATTCTATGGCTACACCTTC
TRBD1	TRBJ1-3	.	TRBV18	CASSPNIQGDTIYF	TGTGCCAGCTCACCCAACATCCAGGGGGACACCATATATTTT
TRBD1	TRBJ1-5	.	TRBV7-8	CASRRDRGLHQPQHF	TGTGCCAGCAGGCGGGACAGGGGGCTTCATCAGCCCCAGCATTTT
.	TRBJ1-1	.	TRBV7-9	CASTDRFGTEAFF	TGTGCCAGCACCGACAGGTTCGGCACTGAAGCTTTCTTT
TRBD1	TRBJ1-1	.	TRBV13	CASSNEAGDRGNGNTEAFF	TGTGCCAGCAGCAACGAGGCCGGGGACAGGGGAAACGGGAACACTGAAGCTTTCTTT
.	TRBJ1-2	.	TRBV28	CASRSGLFSYGYTF	TGTGCCAGCAGGAGTGGGCTGTTTAGTTATGGCTACACCTTC
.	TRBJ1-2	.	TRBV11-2	CASSTHRGRDGYTF	TGTGCCAGCAGCACCCATAGGGGCCGTGATGGCTACACCTTC
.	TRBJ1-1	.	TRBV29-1	CSAGSSGTEAFF	TGCAGCGCCGGGTCGTCAGGGACTGAAGCTTTCTTT
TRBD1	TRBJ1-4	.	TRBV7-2	CASSLGQGQEKLFF	TGTGCCAGCAGCTTAGGACAGGGGCAGGAAAAACTGTTTTTT
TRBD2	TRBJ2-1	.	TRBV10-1	CASSESLETGLAGWGNEQFF	TGCGCCAGCAGTGAGTCTCTGGAAACCGGACTAGCGGGATGGGGCAATGAGCAGTTCTTC
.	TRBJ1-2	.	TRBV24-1	CATSDFGAGYTF	TGTGCCACCAGTGATTTTGGGGCTGGCTACACCTTC
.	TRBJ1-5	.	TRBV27	CASSLSGGSQPQHF	TGTGCCAGCAGTTTATCAGGGGGTAGTCAGCCCCAGCATTTT
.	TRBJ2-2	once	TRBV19	CASSMYGNTGELFF	TGTGCCAGTAGTATGTACGGGAACACCGGGGAGCTGTTTTTT
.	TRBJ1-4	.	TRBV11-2	CASSLRGQSFFATNEKLFF	TGTGCCAGCAGCTTAAGGGGCCAGTCGTTCTTTGCAACTAATGAAAAACTGTTTTTT
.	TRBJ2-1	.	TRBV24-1	CATSESGLTNEQFF	TGTGCCACCAGTGAATCGGGACTCACAAATGAGCAGTTCTTC
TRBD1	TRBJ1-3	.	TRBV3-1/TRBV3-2	CASSPTGGTGNTIYF	TGTGCCAGCAGCCCGACAGGGGGGACTGGAAACACCATATATTTT
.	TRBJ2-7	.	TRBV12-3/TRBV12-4	CASSLDTRVEQYF	TGTGCCAGCAGTTTGGATACTAGAGTCGAGCAGTACTTC
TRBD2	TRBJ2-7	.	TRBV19	CATNSGAGSYEQYF	TGTGCCACAAATAGCGGGGCCGGCTCCTACGAGCAGTACTTC
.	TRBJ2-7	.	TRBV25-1	CASSDRGGGYRKNYEQYF	TGTGCCAGCAGTGACAGGGGAGGGGGATACCGTAAGAACTACGAGCAGTACTTC
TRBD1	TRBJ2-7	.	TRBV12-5	CASGPRTGSYEQYF	TGTGCTAGTGGTCCGAGGACAGGGTCCTACGAGCAGTACTTC
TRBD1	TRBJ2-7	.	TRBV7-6	CASSLAPGQGAIEQYF	TGTGCCAGCAGCTTAGCCCCGGGACAGGGGGCTATCGAGCAGTACTTC
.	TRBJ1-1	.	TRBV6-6	CASGEGSMNTEAFF	TGTGCCAGCGGGGAGGGCAGCATGAACACTGAAGCTTTCTTT
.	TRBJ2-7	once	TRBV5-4	CASSSRGQYEQYF	TGTGCCAGCAGCTCCCGAGGCCAATACGAGCAGTACTTC
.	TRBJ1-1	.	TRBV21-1	CASSPWRGGVFSEAFF	TGTGCCAGCAGCCCTTGGCGGGGGGGGGTCTTCTCTGAAGCTTTCTTT